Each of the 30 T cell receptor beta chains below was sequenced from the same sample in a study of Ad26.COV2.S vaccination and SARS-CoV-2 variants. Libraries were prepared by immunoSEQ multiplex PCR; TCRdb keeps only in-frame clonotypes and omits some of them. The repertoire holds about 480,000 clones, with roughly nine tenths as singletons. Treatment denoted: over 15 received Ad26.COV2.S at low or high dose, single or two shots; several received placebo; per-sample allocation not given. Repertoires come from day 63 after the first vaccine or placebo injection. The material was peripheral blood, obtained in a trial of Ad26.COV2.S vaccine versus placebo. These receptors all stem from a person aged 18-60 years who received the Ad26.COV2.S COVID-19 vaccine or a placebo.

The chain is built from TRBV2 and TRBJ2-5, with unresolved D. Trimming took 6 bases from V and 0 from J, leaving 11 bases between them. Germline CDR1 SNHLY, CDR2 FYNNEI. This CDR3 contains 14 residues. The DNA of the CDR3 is TGTGCCAGCAGAGAGCTTTTGAACCAAGAGACCCAGTACTTC. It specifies CASRELLNQETQYF.

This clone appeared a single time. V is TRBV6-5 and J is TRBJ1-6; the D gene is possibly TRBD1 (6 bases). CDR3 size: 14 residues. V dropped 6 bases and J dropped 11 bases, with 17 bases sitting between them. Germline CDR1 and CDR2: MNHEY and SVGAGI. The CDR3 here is CASRPLQGSTPLHF. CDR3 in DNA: TGTGCCAGCAGACCTCTCCAGGGGAGCACACCCCTCCACTTT.

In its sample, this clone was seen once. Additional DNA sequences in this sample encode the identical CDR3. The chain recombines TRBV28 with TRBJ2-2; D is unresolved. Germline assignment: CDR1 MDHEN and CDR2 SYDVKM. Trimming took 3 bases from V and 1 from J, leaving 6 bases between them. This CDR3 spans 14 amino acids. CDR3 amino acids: CASSLLGNTGELFF. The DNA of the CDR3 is TGTGCCAGCAGTTTGTTGGGGAACACCGGGGAGCTGTTTTTT.

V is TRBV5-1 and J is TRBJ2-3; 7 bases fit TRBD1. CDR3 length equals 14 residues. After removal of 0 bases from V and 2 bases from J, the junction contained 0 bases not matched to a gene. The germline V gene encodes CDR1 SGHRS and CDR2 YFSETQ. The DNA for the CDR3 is TGCGCCAGCAGCTTGGAGGGGGCCACAGATACGCAGTATTTT. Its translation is CASSLEGATDTQYF.

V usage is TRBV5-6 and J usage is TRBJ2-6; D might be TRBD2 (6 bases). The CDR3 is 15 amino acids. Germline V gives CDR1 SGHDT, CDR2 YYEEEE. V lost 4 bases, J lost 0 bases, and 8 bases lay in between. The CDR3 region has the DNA TGTGCCAGCAGCCCGCGGGGCTCTGGGGCCAACGTCCTGACTTTC. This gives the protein CASSPRGSGANVLTF.

CDR3 sequence (DNA): TGCGCCAGCAGCTTGGTTCGACTAGCGGGAGGTTCGGCTAACAATGAGCAGTTCTTC. It yields the protein CASSLVRLAGGSANNEQFF. The chain uses TRBV5-1 and TRBJ2-1; 13 nucleotides line up with TRBD2. This CDR3 is built from 19 residues. Germline values: CDR1 SGHRS, CDR2 YFSETQ. J was trimmed by 5 bases and V by 0 bases; bases with no gene match: 11. The whole variable domain, filled in from reference TRBV5-1 and TRBJ2-1, reads KAGVTQTPRYLIKTRGQQVTLSCSPISGHRSVSWYQQTPGQGLQFLFEYFSETQRNKGNFPGRFSGRQFSNSRSEMNVSTLELGDSALYLCASSLVRLAGGSANNEQFFGPGTRLTVL.

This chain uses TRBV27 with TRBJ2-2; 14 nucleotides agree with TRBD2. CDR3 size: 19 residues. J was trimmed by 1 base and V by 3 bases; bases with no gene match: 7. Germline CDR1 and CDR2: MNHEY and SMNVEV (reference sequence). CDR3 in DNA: TGTGCCAGCAGTTTGATGGGACTAGCGGGGGAGTGGAACACCGGGGAGCTGTTTTTT. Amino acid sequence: CASSLMGLAGEWNTGELFF.

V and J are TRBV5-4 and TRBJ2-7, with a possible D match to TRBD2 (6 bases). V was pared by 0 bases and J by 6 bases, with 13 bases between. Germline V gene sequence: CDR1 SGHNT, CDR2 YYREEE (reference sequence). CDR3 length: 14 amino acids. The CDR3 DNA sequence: TGTGCCAGCAGCTTGGCTGGTAGCGGTGGCGAGCAGTACTTC. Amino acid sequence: CASSLAGSGGEQYF.

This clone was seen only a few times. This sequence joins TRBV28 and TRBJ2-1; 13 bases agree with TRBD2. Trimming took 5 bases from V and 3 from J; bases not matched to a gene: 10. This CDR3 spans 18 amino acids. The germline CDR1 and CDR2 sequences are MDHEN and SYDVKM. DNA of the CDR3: TGTGCCAGCAGTACCGCAGGGACTAGCGGGACGAACTACAATGAGCAGTTCTTC. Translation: CASSTAGTSGTNYNEQFF.

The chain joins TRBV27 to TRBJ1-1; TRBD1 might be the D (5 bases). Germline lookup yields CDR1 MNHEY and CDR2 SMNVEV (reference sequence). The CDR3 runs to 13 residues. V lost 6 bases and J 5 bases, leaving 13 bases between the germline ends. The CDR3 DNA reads TGTGCCAGCAGGGATGGGGACGGAACTGAAGCTTTCTTT. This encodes CASRDGDGTEAFF.

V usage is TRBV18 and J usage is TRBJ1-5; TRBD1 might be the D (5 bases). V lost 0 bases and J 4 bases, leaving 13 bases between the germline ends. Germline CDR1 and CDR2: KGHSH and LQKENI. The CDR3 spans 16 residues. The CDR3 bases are TGTGCCAGCTCACCACCCCACAGGTCCGATAATCAGCCCCAGCATTTT. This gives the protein CASSPPHRSDNQPQHF.

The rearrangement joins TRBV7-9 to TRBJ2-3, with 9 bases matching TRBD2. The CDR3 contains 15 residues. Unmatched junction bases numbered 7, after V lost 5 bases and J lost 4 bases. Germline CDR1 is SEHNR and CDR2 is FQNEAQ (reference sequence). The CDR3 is CASSPTSGPSDTQYF. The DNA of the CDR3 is TGTGCCAGCAGCCCAACTAGCGGGCCGTCAGATACGCAGTATTTT.

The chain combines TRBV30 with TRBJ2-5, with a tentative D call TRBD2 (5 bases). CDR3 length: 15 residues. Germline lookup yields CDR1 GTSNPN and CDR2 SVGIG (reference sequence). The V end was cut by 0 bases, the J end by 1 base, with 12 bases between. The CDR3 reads CAWSVGEAVQETQYF. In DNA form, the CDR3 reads TGTGCCTGGAGTGTCGGGGAAGCGGTCCAAGAGACCCAGTACTTC.

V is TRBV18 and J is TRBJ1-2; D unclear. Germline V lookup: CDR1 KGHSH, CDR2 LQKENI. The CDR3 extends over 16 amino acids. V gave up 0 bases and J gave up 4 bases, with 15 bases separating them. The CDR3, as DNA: TGTGCCAGCTCACCACCCGAAGGGCCCGTGGGCTATGGCTACACCTTC. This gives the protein CASSPPEGPVGYGYTF.

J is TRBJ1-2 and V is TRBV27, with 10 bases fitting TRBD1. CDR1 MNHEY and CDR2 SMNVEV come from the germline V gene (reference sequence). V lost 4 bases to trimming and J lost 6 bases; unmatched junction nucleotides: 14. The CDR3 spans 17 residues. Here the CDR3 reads CASSWGQGRGTINGYTF. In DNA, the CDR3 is TGTGCCAGCAGTTGGGGACAGGGGAGGGGAACCATAAATGGCTACACCTTC.

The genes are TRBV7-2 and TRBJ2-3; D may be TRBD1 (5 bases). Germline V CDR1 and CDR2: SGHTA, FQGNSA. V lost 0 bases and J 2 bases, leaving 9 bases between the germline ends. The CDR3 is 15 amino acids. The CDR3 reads CASSLARQFTDTQYF. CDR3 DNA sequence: TGTGCCAGCAGCTTAGCCCGACAGTTCACAGATACGCAGTATTTT.

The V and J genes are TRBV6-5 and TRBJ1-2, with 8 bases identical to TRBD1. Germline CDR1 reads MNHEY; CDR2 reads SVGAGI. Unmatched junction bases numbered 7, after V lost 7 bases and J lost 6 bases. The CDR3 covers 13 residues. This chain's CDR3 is CASTTGEFDGYTF. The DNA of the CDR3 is TGTGCCAGCACGACAGGGGAGTTCGATGGCTACACCTTC.

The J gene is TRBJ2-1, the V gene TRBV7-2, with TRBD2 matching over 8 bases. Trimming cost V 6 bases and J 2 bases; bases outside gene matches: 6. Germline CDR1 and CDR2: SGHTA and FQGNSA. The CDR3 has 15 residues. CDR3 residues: CASSGLAVTYNEQFF. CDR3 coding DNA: TGTGCCAGCAGTGGACTAGCTGTGACCTACAATGAGCAGTTCTTC.

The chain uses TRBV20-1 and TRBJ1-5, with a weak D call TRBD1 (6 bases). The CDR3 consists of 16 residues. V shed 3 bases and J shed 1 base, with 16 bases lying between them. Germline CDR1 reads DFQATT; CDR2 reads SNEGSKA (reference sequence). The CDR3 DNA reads TGCAGTGCTAGTAGATCGGCCAGGGGAAGCAATCAGCCCCAGCATTTT. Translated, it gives CSASRSARGSNQPQHF.

CDR3 nucleotide sequence: TGTGCCAGCAGTTGGGGCGGAGCCTTATTCGGACGCCTACAAAGCTCCTACGAGCAGTACTTC. It is translated as CASSWGGALFGRLQSSYEQYF. The chain combines TRBV28 with TRBJ2-7, with TRBD1 as a possible D gene (5 bases). The V end was cut by 4 bases, the J end by 0 bases, with 31 bases between. Germline V gene sequence: CDR1 MDHEN, CDR2 SYDVKM. This CDR3 is built from 21 residues. The complete variable domain, with remaining parts taken from reference TRBV28 and TRBJ2-7, reads DVKVTQSSRYLVKRTGEKVFLECVQDMDHENMFWYRQDPGLGLRLIYFSYDVKMKEKGDIPEGYSVSREKKERFSLILESASTNQTSMYLCASSWGGALFGRLQSSYEQYFGPGTRLTVT.

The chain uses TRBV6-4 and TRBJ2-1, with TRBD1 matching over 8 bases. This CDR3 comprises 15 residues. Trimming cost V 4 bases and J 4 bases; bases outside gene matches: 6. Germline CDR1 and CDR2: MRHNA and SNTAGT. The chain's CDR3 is CASSATTGAYNEQFF. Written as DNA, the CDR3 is TGTGCCAGCAGTGCCACGACAGGGGCGTACAATGAGCAGTTCTTC.

The CDR3 region has the DNA TGTGCCAGCAGCTCAGCCCAGGGAGAGGGCACTGAAGCTTTCTTT. Translating gives CASSSAQGEGTEAFF. The chain recombines TRBV7-9 with TRBJ1-1; D might be TRBD1 (5 bases). The germline gives CDR1 SEHNR, CDR2 FQNEAQ (reference sequence). The CDR3 consists of 15 residues. Trimming took off 4 bases at V and 4 bases at J, with 16 bases between the two ends.

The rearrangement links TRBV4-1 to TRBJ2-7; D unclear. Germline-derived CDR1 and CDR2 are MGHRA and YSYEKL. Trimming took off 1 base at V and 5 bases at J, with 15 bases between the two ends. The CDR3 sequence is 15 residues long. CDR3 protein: CASSQVVGILNEQYF. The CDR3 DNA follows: TGCGCCAGCAGCCAAGTCGTGGGGATTCTCAACGAGCAGTACTTC.

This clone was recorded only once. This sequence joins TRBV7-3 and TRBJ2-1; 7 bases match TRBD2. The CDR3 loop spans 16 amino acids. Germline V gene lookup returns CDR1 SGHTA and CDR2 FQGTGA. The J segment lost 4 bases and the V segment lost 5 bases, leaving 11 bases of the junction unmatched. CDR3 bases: TGTGCCAGCAGCGGTCATCTAGCGGCCTTGTACAATGAGCAGTTCTTC. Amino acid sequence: CASSGHLAALYNEQFF.

This CDR3 is CASGLGVGRATGELFF. The CDR3 DNA follows: TGTGCTAGTGGTTTGGGGGTAGGGCGGGCCACCGGGGAGCTGTTTTTT. This chain connects TRBV12-5 to TRBJ2-2, with D maybe TRBD2 (5 bases). V lost 1 base, J lost 4 bases, and 13 bases lay in between. The CDR3 is made up of 16 amino acids. The germline gives CDR1 LGHNT, CDR2 FRNRAP.

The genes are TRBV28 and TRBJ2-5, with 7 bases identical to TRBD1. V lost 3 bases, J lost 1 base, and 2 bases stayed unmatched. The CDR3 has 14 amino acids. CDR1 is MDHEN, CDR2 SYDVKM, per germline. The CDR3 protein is CASSLGQLQETQYF. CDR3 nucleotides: TGTGCCAGCAGTTTGGGACAGCTCCAAGAGACCCAGTACTTC.

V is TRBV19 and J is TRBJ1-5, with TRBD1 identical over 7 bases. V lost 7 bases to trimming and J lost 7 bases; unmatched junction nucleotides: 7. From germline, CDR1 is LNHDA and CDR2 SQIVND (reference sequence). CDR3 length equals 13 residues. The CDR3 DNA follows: TGTGCCAGTAATCCGGACAGGTACCAGCCCCAGCATTTT. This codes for CASNPDRYQPQHF.

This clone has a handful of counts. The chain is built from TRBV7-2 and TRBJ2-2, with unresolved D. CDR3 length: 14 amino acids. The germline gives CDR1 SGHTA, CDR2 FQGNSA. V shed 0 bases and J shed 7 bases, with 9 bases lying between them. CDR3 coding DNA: TGTGCCAGCAGCTTAGCGCCGGCGATCGGGGAGCTGTTTTTT. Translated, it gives CASSLAPAIGELFF. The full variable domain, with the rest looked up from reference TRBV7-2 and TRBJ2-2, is GAGVSQSPSNKVTEKGKDVELRCDPISGHTALYWYRQSLGQGLEFLIYFQGNSAPDKSGLPSDRFSAERTGGSVSTLTIQRTQQEDSAVYLCASSLAPAIGELFFGEGSRLTVL.

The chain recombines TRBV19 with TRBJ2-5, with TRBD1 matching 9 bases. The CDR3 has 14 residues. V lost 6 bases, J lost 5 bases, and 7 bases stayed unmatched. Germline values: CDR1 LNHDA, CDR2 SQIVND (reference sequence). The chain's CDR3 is CASRTGQGRETQYF. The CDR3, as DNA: TGTGCCAGTAGGACCGGACAGGGGCGGGAGACCCAGTACTTC.

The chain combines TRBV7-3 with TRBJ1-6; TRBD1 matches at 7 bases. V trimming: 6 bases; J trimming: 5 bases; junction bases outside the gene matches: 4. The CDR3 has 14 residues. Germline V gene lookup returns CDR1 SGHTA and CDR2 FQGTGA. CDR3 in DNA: TGTGCCAGCAGGGCCGGGACAGATAATTCACCCCTCCACTTT. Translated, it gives CASRAGTDNSPLHF.